A single TCR beta chain is shown here with its context. Its antigen is currently unknown. These data originate in a study of molecular identifiers for immune sequencing clone quantification. RNA fractions of 10%, 30% or 50% and roughly 20,000 to 1,000,000 sorted cells were the source of naive CD8 libraries. TCRdb re-called the PCR reads with MiXCR, one entry per CDR3 protein. The sample holds 460,000 or so distinct CDR3 sequences, around 23% seen once. CDR3 size: 15 residues. Looked up from germline, CDR1 is LNHDA and CDR2 is SQIVND (reference sequence). With V trimmed by 1 base and J by 2 bases, 3 bases remained unmatched. Study conclusions and caveats: Same-barcode identical TCR molecules could make highly expanded clones look smaller than they are. Single-cell amounts of spiked Jurkat TCR RNA were reportedly detectable among about a million naive cells.

Specimen: naive CD8+ T cells from blood, with Jurkat cell RNA spiked in. As to subset: FACS-sorted CD8+CD4-CCR7+CD45RA+ naive T cells. The V and J genes are TRBV19 and TRBJ2-7; 9 bases are shared with TRBD2. The source of this sequence is a human donor in good health. Some libraries in this study had Jurkat cell RNA spiked in. CDR3 DNA: TGTGCCAGTAGTATAGGAGCGGGAGGAACCTACGAGCAGTACTTC. The encoded protein is CASSIGAGGTYEQYF.